The clone carrying this T cell receptor (beta chain) was recorded many times. What it recognizes is unknown. Arm-PCR of CDR3 regions and iRepertoire HTBI primers were the basis on which TCR beta libraries were built. TCRdb reanalysed the multiplex PCR reads using MiXCR and keeps one entry per CDR3 protein. The sample shows around 400,000 distinct CDR3 sequences, about 12% of them seen only once. Germline CDR1 is MNHNS and CDR2 is SASEGT. V was shortened by 6 bases and J by 1 base, with 12 bases between the two germline ends. The CDR3 is 14 residues long. The data belong to a study of regulatory T cells in long-lasting Graves disease. Overall study findings and caveats: Among samples with persistent disease, TRBV28, TRBJ1-2 and TRBJ2-5 were favored.

Time point noted: newly diagnosed GD, antithyroid drugs for less than 3 months. After RNA was extracted from PBMCs, the TCR library was made from it. The same specimen was also included in a second study, on T cells in Graves' hyperthyroidism and ophthalmopathy.

The receptor was derived from a woman under 30 with Graves disease. The chain combines TRBV6-1 with TRBJ1-1; D ambiguous. The specimen comprised peripheral blood mononuclear cells (PBMCs), sampled at new diagnosis, from a patient treated with antithyroid drugs. Written as DNA, the CDR3 is TGTGCCAGCAGCCCCTACCGAACGAACACTGAAGCTTTCTTT. Amino acids: CASSPYRTNTEAFF.